What follows describes a single T cell receptor (beta chain). The antigen remains unidentified. Generated by immunoSEQ multiplex PCR, the TCRdb table keeps only in-frame clones and is missing some. The top ten clones hold about a sixth of a sample with 52,000 or so clones, roughly 70% of them seen once. The CDR3 extends over 14 amino acids. Germline CDR1 LNHNV, CDR2 YYDKDF (reference sequence). V was clipped by 5 bases and J by 5 bases; unmatched bases: 8. The data originate from a study of vaccination effects on CD4 cells after COVID-19. Points from the study as a whole: Missing from the study were early post-infection timepoints, and its convalescent patients were few. In vaccinees who were healthy, merely 1 out of 255 vaccine-induced clones cross-reacted with common cold coronaviruses.

Before sequencing took place, the ViraFEST assay used viral peptide pools to expand antigen-specific CD4+ T cells. Researchers isolated CD4+ T cells once approximately eleven days of culture had elapsed. According to the study, vaccine recipients showed no prior SARS-CoV-2 infection and negative nucleocapsid antibodies. Roughly 1.9 million PBMC were placed in each well, which was supplemented with 10 IU/ml IL-2 and 7.5 to 10 ug/ml peptides. The chain combines TRBV15 with TRBJ1-1; TRBD1 agrees at 7 bases. The origin of this receptor is a human donor who received a COVID-19 vaccine. The sample here was CD4+ T cells from PBMCs cultured with SARS-CoV-2 spike peptides, taken before COVID-19 vaccination. The CDR3: CATSPTGRVTEAFF. Here the CDR3 DNA reads TGTGCCACCAGCCCGACAGGGCGGGTGACTGAAGCTTTCTTT.